This passage covers 13 T cell receptor beta chains from one sample sequenced in a study of shared clonotypes between healthy human individuals. The data were produced by immunoSEQ multiplex PCR, yet TCRdb's version contains in-frame clones alone and is incomplete. Of about 2.3 million clones listed, more than 85% are singletons. The source material was naive CD4+ T cells from PBMCs. As to subset: CD45RA+ positively selected. The receptors originated from a man between 18 and 29 years old in good health. Some clones in this sample may be carry-over from other donors' samples.

The chain is built from TRBV28 and TRBJ1-2; D gene unclear. The CDR3 is made up of 14 amino acids. V lost 5 bases to trimming and J lost 8 bases, with 18 bases between them. Germline CDR1 and CDR2: MDHEN and SYDVKM. For the CDR3, the DNA is TGTGCCAGCAGTCCGCTCCCGGGGTCCTGGGGCTACACCTTC. The encoded protein is CASSPLPGSWGYTF.

J is TRBJ1-2 and V is TRBV30; D not certain. The V and J ends lost 4 bases and 4 bases respectively, with 10 bases between them. In germline, CDR1 is GTSNPN, CDR2 SVGIG (reference sequence). The CDR3 is made up of 12 amino acids. The CDR3 nucleotides read TGTGCCTGGACGCTGACCAGCTATGGCTACACCTTC. Translation: CAWTLTSYGYTF.

V gene TRBV14 combines with J gene TRBJ1-1; D call uncertain. Germline-derived CDR1 and CDR2 are SGHDN and FVKESK. CDR3 length: 16 amino acids. Trimming removed 3 bases at V and 1 base at J, with 15 bases between. The CDR3 DNA is TGTGCCAGCAGCCACGCTTGGGAAGGCCGGAACACTGAAGCTTTCTTT. This translates into CASSHAWEGRNTEAFF.

This clone was recorded once. This rearrangement joins TRBV28 to TRBJ2-4, with 14 bases identical to TRBD2. The J segment lost 8 bases and the V segment lost 8 bases, leaving 11 bases of the junction unmatched. CDR1 MDHEN and CDR2 SYDVKM come from the germline V gene. The CDR3 has 16 residues. The CDR3 DNA sequence: TGTGCCAGCGGTTCCGGGACTAGCGGGAGTCGGTACATTCAGTACTTC. It translates to CASGSGTSGSRYIQYF.

The chain recombines TRBV7-3 with TRBJ2-1; 8 bases agree with TRBD2. The V gene end was trimmed by 5 bases and the J gene end by 5 bases; junction bases not matched to a gene: 8. Germline CDR1 reads SGHTA; CDR2 reads FQGTGA. The CDR3 runs 15 residues. For the CDR3, the DNA is TGTGCCAGCAGCGAATTGGGACTAGTCGACAATGAGCAGTTCTTC. Its translation: CASSELGLVDNEQFF.

The V call is TRBV5-8, the J call TRBJ1-1, with 8 bases aligning to TRBD1. The CDR3 runs 14 residues. After removal of 5 bases from V and 6 bases from J, the junction contained 9 bases not matched to a gene. Germline CDR1 SGHTS, CDR2 YDEGEE. CDR3 sequence reads: CASRNGQGGSEAFF. The CDR3 nucleotides are TGTGCCAGCAGAAATGGACAGGGAGGGTCTGAAGCTTTCTTT.

DNA of the CDR3: TGTGCCAGCAGCGTAGCTCACCCAACGAACACCGGGGAGCTGTTTTTT. Translated: CASSVAHPTNTGELFF. The chain is built from TRBV9 and TRBJ2-2; D is unresolved. V dropped 0 bases and J dropped 0 bases, with 9 bases sitting between them. Germline-derived CDR1 and CDR2 are SGDLS and YYNGEE. The CDR3 length is 16 residues.

This clone was detected only once. The chain has TRBV6-5 and TRBJ1-1; weak D call: TRBD1 (5 bases). V was pared by 2 bases and J by 10 bases, with 14 bases between. CDR3 length equals 13 residues. Germline V CDR1 and CDR2: MNHEY, SVGAGI. The CDR3 loop reads CASSYPGASVAFF. The DNA of the CDR3 is TGTGCCAGCAGTTACCCCGGGGCGAGTGTAGCTTTCTTT.

This chain connects TRBV5-4 to TRBJ2-7, with D tentatively TRBD1 (5 bases). V gave up 0 bases and J gave up 6 bases, with 16 bases separating them. CDR3 size: 15 residues. Germline V lookup: CDR1 SGHNT, CDR2 YYREEE (reference sequence). The CDR3 sequence is CASSLADRAAPEQYF. In DNA form, the CDR3 reads TGTGCCAGCAGCTTGGCCGACAGAGCTGCCCCCGAGCAGTACTTC.

This chain connects TRBV6-1 to TRBJ2-7, with 9 bases that match TRBD2. After removal of 0 bases from V and 5 bases from J, the junction contained 8 bases not matched to a gene. Germline loops: CDR1 MNHNS, CDR2 SASEGT. The length of the CDR3 is 16 residues. The CDR3 DNA reads as TGTGCCAGCAGTGAAGCGAGTAGCGGGAGTTCCCACGAGCAGTACTTC. Translating gives CASSEASSGSSHEQYF.

This clone was detected once. The chain links TRBV5-1 to TRBJ2-7, with a tentative D call TRBD1 (5 bases). CDR1 and CDR2 (germline): SGHRS, YFSETQ. The CDR3 has 13 residues. V gave up 5 bases and J gave up 9 bases, with 18 bases separating them. In nucleotides, the CDR3 is TGCGCCAGCAGGACAGATACCACCTTAGGGCAGTACTTC. Its translation: CASRTDTTLGQYF.

In regard to this clone: Other nucleotide sequences from this sample produce the same CDR3. The genes are TRBV7-2 and TRBJ2-5, with D unclear. V gave up 1 base and J gave up 5 bases, with 5 bases separating them. The CDR3 loop spans 12 amino acids. Germline CDR1 SGHTA, CDR2 FQGNSA. The CDR3 DNA reads TGTGCCAGCAGCTTAGTAGAGGAGACCCAGTACTTC. This sequence encodes CASSLVEETQYF.

V gene TRBV5-1 combines with J gene TRBJ2-5; D is possibly TRBD2 (6 bases). This CDR3 is 17 amino acids long. Germline values: CDR1 SGHRS, CDR2 YFSETQ. Trimming cost V 1 base and J 5 bases, with 21 bases left between them. The CDR3 region is CASSLRGFQGGGETQYF. CDR3 in DNA: TGCGCCAGCAGCTTGAGAGGGTTCCAGGGTGGAGGGGAGACCCAGTACTTC.